This T cell receptor beta chain was found in a study of blood T cells in healthy people across ages. For the second PCR, which ran for about 7 to 11 cycles, a sample-barcoded 5' primer and a J-beta primer mix were used. Each cDNA molecule, via a template-switch adaptor with 12 random nucleotides, was tagged. TCRdb analysed the 5' RACE reads with MiXCR anew, one entry per CDR3 protein. The data show some 1.8 million distinct CDR3 sequences, around 42% seen once. Of note for this clonotype: What it binds is not known.

The CDR3 spans 15 residues. The V segment lost 0 bases and the J segment 7 bases; nucleotides outside the gene matches: 5. Germline assignment: CDR1 SGHVS and CDR2 FNYEAQ. Whole-study findings and limits: Age advanced and TCR beta diversity per million T cells fell, roughly linearly.

At least 6.5 million PBMCs were isolated per sample. This clonotype was obtained from a human donor in good health. The rearrangement joins TRBV7-6 to TRBJ2-1, with TRBD2 matching 8 bases. Sequenced material: blood. This CDR3 reads CASSLAGTRGNEQFF. In DNA form, the CDR3 reads TGTGCCAGCAGCTTAGCAGGGACTAGAGGTAATGAGCAGTTCTTC. The entire variable domain, with the rest obtained from reference TRBV7-6 and TRBJ2-1, is as follows: GAGVSQSPRYKVTKRGQDVALRCDPISGHVSLYWYRQALGQGPEFLTYFNYEAQQDKSGLPNDRFSAERPEGSISTLTIQRTEQRDSAMYRCASSLAGTRGNEQFFGPGTRLTVL.